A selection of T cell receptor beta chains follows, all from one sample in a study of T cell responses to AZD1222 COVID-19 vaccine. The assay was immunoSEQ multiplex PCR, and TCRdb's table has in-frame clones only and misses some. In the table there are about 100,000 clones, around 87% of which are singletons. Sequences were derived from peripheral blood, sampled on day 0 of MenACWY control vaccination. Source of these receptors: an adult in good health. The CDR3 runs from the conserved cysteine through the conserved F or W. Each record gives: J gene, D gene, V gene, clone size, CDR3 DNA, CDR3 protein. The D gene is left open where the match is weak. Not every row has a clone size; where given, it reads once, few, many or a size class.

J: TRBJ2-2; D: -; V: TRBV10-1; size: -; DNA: TGCGCCAGCAGTTTGGAGCAGGTCGGCACCGGGGAGCTGTTTTTT; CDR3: CASSLEQVGTGELFF
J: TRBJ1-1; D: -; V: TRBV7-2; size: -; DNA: TGTGCCAGCAGCTTAGATAGGGGAAGCGGCACTGAAGCTTTCTTT; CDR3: CASSLDRGSGTEAFF
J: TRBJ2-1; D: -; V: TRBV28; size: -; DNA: TGTGCCAGCAGTGTCGCTAGCTCCTACAATGAGCAGTTCTTC; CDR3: CASSVASSYNEQFF
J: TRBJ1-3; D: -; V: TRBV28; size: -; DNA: TGTAAGACCGGCGCGGGAAACACCATATATTTT; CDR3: CKTGAGNTIYF
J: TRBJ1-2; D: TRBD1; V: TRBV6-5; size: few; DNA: TGTGCCAGCAGTCTTCGACAGGGGATCTATGGCTACACCTTC; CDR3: CASSLRQGIYGYTF
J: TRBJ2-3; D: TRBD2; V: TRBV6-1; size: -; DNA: TGTGCCAGCAGGGAATCTAGCGGGAGGGTGTTGGGGAATACGCAGTATTTT; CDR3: CASRESSGRVLGNTQYF
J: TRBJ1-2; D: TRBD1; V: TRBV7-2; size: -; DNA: TGTGCCAGCAGCTTAGCGACAGGGAAGGGCTACACCTTC; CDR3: CASSLATGKGYTF
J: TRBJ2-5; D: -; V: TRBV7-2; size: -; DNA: TGTGCCAGCAGCTTAGGCTGGGCTGGCGAGACCCAGTACTTC; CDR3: CASSLGWAGETQYF
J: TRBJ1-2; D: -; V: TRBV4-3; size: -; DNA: TGCGCCAGCAGCCAAGATTTCACAGTAGGCGGCTACACCTTC; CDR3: CASSQDFTVGGYTF
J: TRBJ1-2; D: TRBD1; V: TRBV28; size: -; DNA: TGTGCCAGCGGGGACAGGCAAATCCCTAACTATGGCTACACCTTC; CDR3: CASGDRQIPNYGYTF
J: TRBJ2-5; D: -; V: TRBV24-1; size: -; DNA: TGTGCCACCAGTAAGGACTGGGCTGGGTCAGGCCAGTACTTC; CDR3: CATSKDWAGSGQYF
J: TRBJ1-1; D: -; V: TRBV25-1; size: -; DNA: TGTGCCAGCGTTATGGGCGTGAACACTGAAGCTTTCTTT; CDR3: CASVMGVNTEAFF
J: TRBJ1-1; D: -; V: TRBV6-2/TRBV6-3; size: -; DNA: TGTGCCAGCAGTGGCTTCCCGGGGGACACTGAAGCTTTCTTT; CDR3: CASSGFPGDTEAFF
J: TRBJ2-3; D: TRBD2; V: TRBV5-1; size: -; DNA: TGCGCCAGCAGCCCCCGACTAGCGGGGGGCCCCGCCCCGGCAGATACGCAGTATTTT; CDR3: CASSPRLAGGPAPADTQYF
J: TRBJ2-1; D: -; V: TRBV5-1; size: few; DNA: TGCGCCAGCAGCTTGGACCCAGGTTACAATGAGCAGTTCTTC; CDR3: CASSLDPGYNEQFF
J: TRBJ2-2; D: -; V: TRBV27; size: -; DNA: TGTGCCAGCAGTCCGATGGGACAAGCCGGGGAGCTGTTTTTT; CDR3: CASSPMGQAGELFF
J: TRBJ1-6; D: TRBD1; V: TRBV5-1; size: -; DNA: TGCGCCAGCAGCTTGAGACAGGGTGGTTCACCCCTCCACTTT; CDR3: CASSLRQGGSPLHF
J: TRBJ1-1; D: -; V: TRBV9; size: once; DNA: TGTGCCAGCAGCGTAGAGTCGGCAGAAACCACTGAAGCTTTCTTT; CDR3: CASSVESAETTEAFF
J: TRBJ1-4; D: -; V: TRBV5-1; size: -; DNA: TGCGCCAGCAGCTTCGGTGGGGGCCCAGAGTGGGAAAAACTGTTTTTT; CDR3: CASSFGGGPEWEKLFF
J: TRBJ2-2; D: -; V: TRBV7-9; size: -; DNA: TGTGCCAGCAGCTTACTCCCCGGGGCCGGGGAGCTGTTTTTT; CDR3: CASSLLPGAGELFF
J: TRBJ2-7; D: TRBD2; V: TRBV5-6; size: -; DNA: TGTGCCAGCAGCCCCCAGGCGGGGGGCCGAGGCTACGAGCAGTACTTC; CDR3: CASSPQAGGRGYEQYF
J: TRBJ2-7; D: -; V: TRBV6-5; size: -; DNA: TGTGCCAGCAGTTACTCGAACAACAGCCCATACGAGCAGTACTTC; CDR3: CASSYSNNSPYEQYF
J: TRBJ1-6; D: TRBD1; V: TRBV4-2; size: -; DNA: TGTGCCAGCAGCCAGCAATGGACAGGGGGGGATAATTCACCCCTCCACTTT; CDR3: CASSQQWTGGDNSPLHF
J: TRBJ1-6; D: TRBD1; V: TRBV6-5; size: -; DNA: TGTGCCAGCAGTTACTCGACTGGGACAGGGTATTCACCCCTCCACTTT; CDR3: CASSYSTGTGYSPLHF
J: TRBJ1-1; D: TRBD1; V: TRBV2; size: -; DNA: TGTGCCAGCAGTGGGGACAGGGGGTCGAACACTGAAGCTTTCTTT; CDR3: CASSGDRGSNTEAFF
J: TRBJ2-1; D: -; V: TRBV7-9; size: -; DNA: TGTGCCAGCAGCTTTCGAGGGGAGCAGTTCTTC; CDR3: CASSFRGEQFF
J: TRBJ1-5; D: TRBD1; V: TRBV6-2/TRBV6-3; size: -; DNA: TGTGCCAGCAGTTGGACAGGGAAGGGCAATCAGCCCCAGCATTTT; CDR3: CASSWTGKGNQPQHF
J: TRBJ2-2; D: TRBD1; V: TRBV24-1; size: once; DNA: TGTGCCACCAGTCGACAGGGGATCGACACCGGGGAGCTGTTTTTT; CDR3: CATSRQGIDTGELFF
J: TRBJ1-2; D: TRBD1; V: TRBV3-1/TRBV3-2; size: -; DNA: TGTGCCAGCAGCCAAGATGGACAGGGCTATGGCTACACCTTC; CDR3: CASSQDGQGYGYTF
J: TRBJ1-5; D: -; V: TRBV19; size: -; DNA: TGTGCCAGTAGTATCCGACAGGCCTTAGGTCTACCCCAGCATTTT; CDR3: CASSIRQALGLPQHF
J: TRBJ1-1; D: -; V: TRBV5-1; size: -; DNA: TGCGCCAGCAGCTTGATTTTGGGGAACACTGAAGCTTTCTTT; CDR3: CASSLILGNTEAFF